A selection of T cell receptor beta chains follows, all from one sample in a study of cytomegalovirus exposure and HLA in healthy donors. Using immunoSEQ multiplex PCR, the repertoire was profiled, and TCRdb retains in-frame clones only, with some absent. The sample table sets out roughly 120,000 clones. Sequencing was performed on PBMCs. These receptors all come from a young man in good health and CMV-seronegative. Each CDR3 is given with its conserved first and last residue. The order of the fields is D gene, V gene, J gene, CDR3 protein, CDR3 DNA. The D gene is left open where the match is weak.

.	TRBV7-9	TRBJ2-2	CASSLGTAANTGELFF	TGTGCCAGCAGCTTAGGGACAGCCGCGAACACCGGGGAGCTGTTTTTT
.	TRBV2	TRBJ2-7	CASSVTGFGEQYF	TGTGCCAGCAGTGTCACAGGGTTCGGTGAGCAGTACTTC
.	TRBV4-1	TRBJ1-2	CASSPLELPIFNYGYTF	TGCGCCAGCAGCCCCTTGGAGTTACCTATTTTTAACTATGGCTACACCTTC
.	TRBV30	TRBJ1-1	CAWSRERNTEAFF	TGTGCCTGGAGTAGGGAGAGGAACACTGAAGCTTTCTTT
.	TRBV11-1	TRBJ2-1	CASSFLTVLSNNEQFF	TGTGCCAGCAGCTTTTTGACAGTGCTCTCCAACAATGAGCAGTTCTTC
TRBD1	TRBV5-6	TRBJ2-7	CASSSFDRGAYEQYF	TGTGCCAGCAGCTCCTTCGACAGGGGAGCCTACGAGCAGTACTTC
TRBD1	TRBV29-1	TRBJ2-3	CVGRGREDTQYF	TGCGTGGGCAGGGGGCGCGAAGATACGCAGTATTTT
TRBD1	TRBV28	TRBJ1-5	CASSGAGQGAQPQHF	TGTGCCAGCAGCGGGGCGGGACAGGGGGCTCAGCCCCAGCATTTT
TRBD1	TRBV6-5	TRBJ1-5	CASSYSNRGGQPQHF	TGTGCCAGCAGTTACTCGAACAGGGGAGGCCAGCCCCAGCATTTT
.	TRBV6-5	TRBJ2-7	CASSYSNRVVSYEQYF	TGTGCCAGCAGTTACTCAAACAGGGTCGTTTCCTACGAGCAGTACTTC
TRBD1	TRBV9	TRBJ1-4	CASSVGSRDRNEKLFF	TGTGCCAGCAGCGTAGGGAGTCGGGACAGAAATGAAAAACTGTTTTTT
TRBD2	TRBV7-2	TRBJ2-7	CASSLTSVQGGSYEQYF	TGTGCCAGCAGCTTAACTAGCGTCCAAGGAGGCTCCTACGAGCAGTACTTC
.	TRBV19	TRBJ2-2	CASTRRADTGELFF	TGTGCCAGTACTCGGCGCGCGGACACCGGGGAGCTGTTTTTT
TRBD2	TRBV7-3	TRBJ2-7	CASSGGGSNYEQYF	TGTGCCAGCAGCGGGGGGGGGAGCAACTACGAGCAGTACTTC
TRBD1	TRBV7-9	TRBJ2-5	CASSSDRVGEETQYF	TGTGCCAGCAGCTCCGACAGGGTGGGTGAAGAGACCCAGTACTTC
.	TRBV6-1	TRBJ1-1	CASNFRGENTEAFF	TGTGCCAGCAATTTCAGGGGTGAGAACACTGAAGCTTTCTTT
.	TRBV7-9	TRBJ2-1	CASSLGQGGYNEQFF	TGTGCCAGCAGCTTAGGCCAGGGGGGCTACAATGAGCAGTTCTTC
TRBD1	TRBV27	TRBJ1-2	CASSPPGQGNYGYTF	TGTGCCAGCAGTCCACCGGGACAGGGCAACTATGGCTACACCTTC
TRBD2	TRBV27	TRBJ2-5	CASSLPSSGGNQETQYF	TGTGCCAGCAGTCTCCCCTCTAGCGGGGGAAATCAAGAGACCCAGTACTTC
.	TRBV6-5	TRBJ1-2	CASSYGGADYGYTF	TGTGCCAGCAGTTACGGGGGGGCTGACTATGGCTACACCTTC
TRBD2	TRBV4-2	TRBJ2-5	CASSPRTSGGAWETQYF	TGTGCCAGCAGCCCCAGGACTAGCGGGGGGGCATGGGAGACCCAGTACTTC
.	TRBV4-2	TRBJ1-5	CASSQDFGGNQPQHF	TGTGCCAGCAGCCAAGATTTTGGCGGGAATCAGCCCCAGCATTTT
TRBD1	TRBV6-1	TRBJ1-2	CASSERRDSGGYTF	TGTGCCAGCAGTGAACGAAGGGACAGCGGGGGCTACACCTTC
.	TRBV19	TRBJ2-2	CASKRAISTGELFF	TGTGCCAGTAAACGCGCAATATCCACCGGGGAGCTGTTTTTT
TRBD1	TRBV4-3	TRBJ1-1	CASSQGGTGPEAFF	TGCGCCAGCAGCCAAGGAGGGACAGGACCTGAAGCTTTCTTT
.	TRBV30	TRBJ1-6	CAWSEISSYNSPLHF	TGTGCCTGGAGCGAGATAAGCTCCTATAATTCACCCCTCCACTTT
.	TRBV5-6	TRBJ2-1	CASSSSRSNEQFF	TGTGCCAGCAGCTCGAGTCGATCCAATGAGCAGTTCTTC
.	TRBV18	TRBJ1-4	CASTGGRDEKLFF	TGTGCCAGCACCGGGGGGCGCGATGAAAAACTGTTTTTT
TRBD2	TRBV5-6	TRBJ2-1	CASSLRSGLVSGEQFF	TGTGCCAGCAGCTTGAGGTCGGGACTAGTATCGGGTGAGCAGTTCTTC
TRBD2	TRBV6-6	TRBJ2-2	CASSLLAGGSGELFF	TGTGCCAGCAGTTTGCTAGCGGGGGGCTCCGGGGAGCTGTTTTTT
TRBD1	TRBV6-1	TRBJ1-3	CASSVGGTVSGNTIYF	TGTGCCAGCAGTGTTGGAGGGACAGTCTCTGGAAACACCATATATTTT
.	TRBV18	TRBJ1-6	CASSSSTGSYNSPLHF	TGTGCCAGCTCATCGTCCACGGGCTCCTATAATTCACCCCTCCACTTT
.	TRBV7-9	TRBJ2-1	CASSLVLEGNEQFF	TGTGCCAGCAGCTTAGTACTAGAAGGAAATGAGCAGTTCTTC
.	TRBV2	TRBJ2-5	CASNLRGTGEQYF	TGTGCCAGCAACCTCCGGGGGACGGGAGAGCAGTACTTC
.	TRBV5-4	TRBJ1-6	CASSWGVPPLHF	TGTGCCAGCAGCTGGGGAGTGCCACCCCTCCACTTT